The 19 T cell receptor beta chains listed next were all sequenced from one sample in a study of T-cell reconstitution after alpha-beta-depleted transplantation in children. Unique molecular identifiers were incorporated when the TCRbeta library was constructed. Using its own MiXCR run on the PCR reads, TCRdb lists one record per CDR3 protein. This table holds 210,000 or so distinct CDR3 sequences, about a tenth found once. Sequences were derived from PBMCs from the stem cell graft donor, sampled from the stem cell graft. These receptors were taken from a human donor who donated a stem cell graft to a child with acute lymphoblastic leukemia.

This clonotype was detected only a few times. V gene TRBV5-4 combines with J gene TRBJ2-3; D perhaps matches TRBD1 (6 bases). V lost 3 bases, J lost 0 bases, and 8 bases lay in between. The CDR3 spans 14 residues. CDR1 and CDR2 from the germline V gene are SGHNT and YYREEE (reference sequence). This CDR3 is CASSSQGSTDTQYF. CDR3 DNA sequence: TGTGCCAGCAGCTCACAGGGAAGCACAGATACGCAGTATTTT.

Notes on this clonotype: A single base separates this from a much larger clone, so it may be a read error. The CDR3 region is CANSPGQDSYNEQFF. The CDR3 DNA reads as TGTGCCAACAGCCCGGGACAGGATTCCTACAATGAGCAGTTCTTC. The chain is built from TRBV12-3 or TRBV12-4 and TRBJ2-1; TRBD1 matches 8 bases. Losses at the gene ends were 10 bases for V and 1 base for J; bases not matched to a gene: 9. This CDR3 has 15 amino acids.

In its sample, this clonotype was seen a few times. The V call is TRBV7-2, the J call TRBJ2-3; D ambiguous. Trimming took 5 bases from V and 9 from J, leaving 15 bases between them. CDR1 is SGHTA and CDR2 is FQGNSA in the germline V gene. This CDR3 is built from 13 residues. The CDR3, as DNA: TGTGCCAGCAGCCCCCCAATTGACGTCACGCAGTATTTT. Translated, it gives CASSPPIDVTQYF. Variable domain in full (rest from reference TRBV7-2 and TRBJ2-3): GAGVSQSPSNKVTEKGKDVELRCDPISGHTALYWYRQSLGQGLEFLIYFQGNSAPDKSGLPSDRFSAERTGGSVSTLTIQRTQQEDSAVYLCASSPPIDVTQYFGPGTRLTVL.

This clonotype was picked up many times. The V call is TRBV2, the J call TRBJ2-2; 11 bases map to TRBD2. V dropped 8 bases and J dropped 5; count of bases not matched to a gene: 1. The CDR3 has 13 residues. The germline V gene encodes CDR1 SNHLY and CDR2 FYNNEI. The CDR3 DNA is TGTGCCAGCTCTAGCGGGGGGACCGGGGAGCTGTTTTTT. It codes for CASSSGGTGELFF.

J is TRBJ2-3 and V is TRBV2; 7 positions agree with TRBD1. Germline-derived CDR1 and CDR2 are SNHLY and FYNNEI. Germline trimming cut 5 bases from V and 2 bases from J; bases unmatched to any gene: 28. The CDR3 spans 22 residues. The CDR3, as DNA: TGTGCCAGCAGTAAATATTCGGCCAGGGACAGAAGATGGGAATCGGCCACAGATACGCAGTATTTT. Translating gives CASSKYSARDRRWESATDTQYF.

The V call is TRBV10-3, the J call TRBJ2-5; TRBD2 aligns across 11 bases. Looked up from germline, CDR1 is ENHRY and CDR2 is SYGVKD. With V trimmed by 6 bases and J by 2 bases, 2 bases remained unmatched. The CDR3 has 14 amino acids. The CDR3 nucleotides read TGTGCCATCAGGGGGACTAGCGGACAAGAGACCCAGTACTTC. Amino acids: CAIRGTSGQETQYF.

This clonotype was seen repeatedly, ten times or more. The CDR3 bases are TGCGCCAGCAGCGAGGACTACGAGCAGTACTTC. The encoded protein is CASSEDYEQYF. V usage is TRBV5-1 and J usage is TRBJ2-7; no definite D call. Germline CDR1 and CDR2: SGHRS and YFSETQ. Trimming pared 4 bases from V and 3 bases from J, leaving 5 bases between. This CDR3 is 11 amino acids long. Combining the CDR3 with reference TRBV5-1 and TRBJ2-7 gives the whole variable domain KAGVTQTPRYLIKTRGQQVTLSCSPISGHRSVSWYQQTPGQGLQFLFEYFSETQRNKGNFPGRFSGRQFSNSRSEMNVSTLELGDSALYLCASSEDYEQYFGPGTRLTVT.

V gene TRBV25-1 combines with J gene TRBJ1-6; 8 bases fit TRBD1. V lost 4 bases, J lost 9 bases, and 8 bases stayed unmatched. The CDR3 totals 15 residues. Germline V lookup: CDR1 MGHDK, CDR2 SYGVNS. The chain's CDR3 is CASSVTGQGSSPLHF. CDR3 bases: TGTGCCAGCAGTGTTACTGGACAGGGAAGTTCACCCCTCCACTTT.

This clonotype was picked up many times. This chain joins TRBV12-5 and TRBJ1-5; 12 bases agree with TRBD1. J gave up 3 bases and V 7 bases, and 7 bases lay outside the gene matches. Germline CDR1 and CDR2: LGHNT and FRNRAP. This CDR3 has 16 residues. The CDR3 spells CASALRDRGLNQPQHF. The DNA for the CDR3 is TGTGCTAGTGCCCTCAGGGACAGGGGGCTCAATCAGCCCCAGCATTTT. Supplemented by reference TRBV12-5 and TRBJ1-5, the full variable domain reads DARVTQTPRHKVTEMGQEVTMRCQPILGHNTVFWYRQTMMQGLELLAYFRNRAPLDDSGMPKDRFSAEMPDATLATLKIQPSEPRDSAVYFCASALRDRGLNQPQHFGDGTRLSIL.

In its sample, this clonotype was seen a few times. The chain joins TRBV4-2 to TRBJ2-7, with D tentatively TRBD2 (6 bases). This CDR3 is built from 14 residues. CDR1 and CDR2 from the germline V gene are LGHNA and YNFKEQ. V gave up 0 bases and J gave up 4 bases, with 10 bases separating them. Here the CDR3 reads CASSQDTGTYEQYF. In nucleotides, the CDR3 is TGTGCCAGCAGCCAAGATACGGGGACTTACGAGCAGTACTTC.

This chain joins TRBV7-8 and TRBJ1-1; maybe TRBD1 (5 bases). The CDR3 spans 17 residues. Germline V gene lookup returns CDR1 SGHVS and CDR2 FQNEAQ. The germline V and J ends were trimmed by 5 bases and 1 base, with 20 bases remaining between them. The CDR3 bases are TGTGCCAGCAGCGGAGGGGCAGGGAAGGTTGGGAACACTGAAGCTTTCTTT. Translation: CASSGGAGKVGNTEAFF.

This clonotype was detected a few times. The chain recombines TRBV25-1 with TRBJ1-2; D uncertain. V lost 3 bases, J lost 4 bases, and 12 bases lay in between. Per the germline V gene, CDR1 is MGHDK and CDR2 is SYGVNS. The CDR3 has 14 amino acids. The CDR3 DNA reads TGTGCCAGCAGTGAGGACGGAACGGCCTATGGCTACACCTTC. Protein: CASSEDGTAYGYTF.

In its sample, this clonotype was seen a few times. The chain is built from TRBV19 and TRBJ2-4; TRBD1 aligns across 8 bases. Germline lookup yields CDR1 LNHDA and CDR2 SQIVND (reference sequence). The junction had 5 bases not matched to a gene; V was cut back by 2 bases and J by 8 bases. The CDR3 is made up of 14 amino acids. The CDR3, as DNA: TGTGCCAGTAGTATACAGGGGGCGCTTGACATTCAGTACTTC. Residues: CASSIQGALDIQYF.

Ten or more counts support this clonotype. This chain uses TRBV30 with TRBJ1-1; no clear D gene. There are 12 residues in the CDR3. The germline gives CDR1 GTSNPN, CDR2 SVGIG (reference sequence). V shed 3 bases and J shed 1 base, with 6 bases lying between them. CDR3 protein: CAWRQTNTEAFF. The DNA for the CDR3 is TGTGCCTGGAGGCAAACGAACACTGAAGCTTTCTTT.

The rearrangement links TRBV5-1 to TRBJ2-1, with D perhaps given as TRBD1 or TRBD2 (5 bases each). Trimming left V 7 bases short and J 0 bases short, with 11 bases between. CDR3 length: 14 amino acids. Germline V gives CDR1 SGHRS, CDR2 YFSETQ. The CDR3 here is CASGFGTSYNEQFF. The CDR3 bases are TGCGCCAGCGGTTTCGGGACCTCCTACAATGAGCAGTTCTTC.

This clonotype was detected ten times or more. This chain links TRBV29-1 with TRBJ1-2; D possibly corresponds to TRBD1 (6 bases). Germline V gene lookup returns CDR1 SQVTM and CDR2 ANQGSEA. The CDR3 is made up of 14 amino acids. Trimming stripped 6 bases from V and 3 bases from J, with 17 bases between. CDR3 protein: CSVITGTSDYGYTF. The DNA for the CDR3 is TGCAGCGTAATTACAGGGACCTCTGACTATGGCTACACCTTC.

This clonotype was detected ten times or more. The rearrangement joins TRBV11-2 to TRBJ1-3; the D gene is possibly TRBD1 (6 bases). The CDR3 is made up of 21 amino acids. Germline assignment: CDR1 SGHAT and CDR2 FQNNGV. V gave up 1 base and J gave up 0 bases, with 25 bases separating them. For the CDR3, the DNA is TGTGCCAGCAGCTTAGTATCAACTCCCGGGGGGGGCGCCCACTCTGGAAACACCATATATTTT. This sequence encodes CASSLVSTPGGGAHSGNTIYF.

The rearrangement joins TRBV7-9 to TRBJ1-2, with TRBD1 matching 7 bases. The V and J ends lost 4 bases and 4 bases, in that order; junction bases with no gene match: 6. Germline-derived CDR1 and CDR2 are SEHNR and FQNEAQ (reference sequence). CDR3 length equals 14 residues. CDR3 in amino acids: CASSSYRDSYGYTF. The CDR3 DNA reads TGTGCCAGCAGCTCCTACCGGGACAGCTATGGCTACACCTTC.

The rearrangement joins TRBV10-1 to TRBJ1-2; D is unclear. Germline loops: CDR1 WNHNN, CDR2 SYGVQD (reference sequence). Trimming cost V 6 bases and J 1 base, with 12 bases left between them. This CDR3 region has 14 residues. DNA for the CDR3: TGCGCCAGCAGGATCAGGAGTCTTAACTATGGCTACACCTTC. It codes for CASRIRSLNYGYTF.